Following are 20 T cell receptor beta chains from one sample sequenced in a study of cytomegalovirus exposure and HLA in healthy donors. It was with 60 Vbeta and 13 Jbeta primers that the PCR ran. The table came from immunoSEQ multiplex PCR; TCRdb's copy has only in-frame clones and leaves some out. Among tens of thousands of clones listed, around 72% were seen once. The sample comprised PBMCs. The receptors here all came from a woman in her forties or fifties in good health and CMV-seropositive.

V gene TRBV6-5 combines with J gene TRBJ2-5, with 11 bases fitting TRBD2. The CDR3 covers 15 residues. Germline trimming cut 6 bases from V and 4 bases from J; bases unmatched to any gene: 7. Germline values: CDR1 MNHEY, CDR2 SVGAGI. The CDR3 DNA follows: TGTGCCAGCAGGCGCCTAGCGGGGGGAGGAGAGACCCAGTACTTC. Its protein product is CASRRLAGGGETQYF.

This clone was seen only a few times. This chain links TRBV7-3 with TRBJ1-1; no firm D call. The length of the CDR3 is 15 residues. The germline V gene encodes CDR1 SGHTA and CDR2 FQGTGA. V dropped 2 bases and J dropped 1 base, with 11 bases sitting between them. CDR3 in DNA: TGTGCCAGCAGCTTACGGTGGAGAGGGAACACTGAAGCTTTCTTT. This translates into CASSLRWRGNTEAFF.

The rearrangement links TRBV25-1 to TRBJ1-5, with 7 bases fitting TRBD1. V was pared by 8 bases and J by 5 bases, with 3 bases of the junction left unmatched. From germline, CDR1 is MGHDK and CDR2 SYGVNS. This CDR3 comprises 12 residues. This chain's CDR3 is CASRQGDQPQHF. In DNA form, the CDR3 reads TGTGCCAGCCGACAGGGAGATCAGCCCCAGCATTTT. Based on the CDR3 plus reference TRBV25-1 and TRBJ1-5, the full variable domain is EADIYQTPRYLVIGTGKKITLECSQTMGHDKMYWYQQDPGMELHLIHYSYGVNSTEKGDLSSESTVSRIRTEHFPLTLESARPSHTSQYLCASRQGDQPQHFGDGTRLSIL.

For the CDR3, the DNA is TGCAGCGTTGATCCCAGGCTAGCGGGAGTTGGTGAGCAGTTCTTC. It specifies CSVDPRLAGVGEQFF. The genes are TRBV29-1 and TRBJ2-1; 10 positions agree with TRBD2. CDR3 length: 15 amino acids. Trimming removed 3 bases from V and 9 bases from J; junction bases left unmatched: 11. Germline V gene data show CDR1 as SQVTM and CDR2 as ANQGSEA.

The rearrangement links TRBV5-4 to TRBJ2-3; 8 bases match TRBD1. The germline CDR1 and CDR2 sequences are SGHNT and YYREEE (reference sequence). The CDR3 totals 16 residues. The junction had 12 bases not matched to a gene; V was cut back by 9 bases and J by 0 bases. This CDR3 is CATRQGYLSSTDTQYF. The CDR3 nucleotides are TGTGCCACCAGACAGGGGTATCTCTCTAGCACAGATACGCAGTATTTT.

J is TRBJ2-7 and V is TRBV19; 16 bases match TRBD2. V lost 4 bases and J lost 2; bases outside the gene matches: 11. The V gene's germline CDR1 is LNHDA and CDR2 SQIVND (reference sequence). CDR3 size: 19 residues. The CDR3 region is CASSTRPGLAGGKTYEQYF. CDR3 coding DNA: TGTGCCAGTAGTACCCGTCCGGGACTAGCGGGGGGGAAGACCTACGAGCAGTACTTC.

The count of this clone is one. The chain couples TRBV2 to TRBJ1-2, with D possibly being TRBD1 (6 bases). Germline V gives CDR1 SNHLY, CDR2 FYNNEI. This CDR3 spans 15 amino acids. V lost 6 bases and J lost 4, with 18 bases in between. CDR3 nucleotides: TGTGCCAGCAGCGAGTACAGGGCTTCTGGCTATGGCTACACCTTC. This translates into CASSEYRASGYGYTF.

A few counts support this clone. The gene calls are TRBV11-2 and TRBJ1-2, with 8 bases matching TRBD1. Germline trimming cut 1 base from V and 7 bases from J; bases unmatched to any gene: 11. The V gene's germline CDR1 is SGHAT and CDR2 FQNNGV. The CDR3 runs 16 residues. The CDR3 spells CASSLAAGGAFGGYTF. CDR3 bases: TGTGCCAGCAGCTTAGCAGCAGGGGGCGCCTTCGGTGGCTACACCTTC.

CDR3 loop: CASSLETPDPRGETQYF. CDR3 nucleotides: TGTGCCAGCAGCTTAGAAACCCCGGACCCACGGGGGGAGACCCAGTACTTC. The chain combines TRBV7-2 with TRBJ2-5; D is perhaps TRBD2 (6 bases). V shed 1 base and J shed 5 bases, with 20 bases lying between them. The germline CDR1 and CDR2 sequences are SGHTA and FQGNSA. The CDR3 covers 17 residues.

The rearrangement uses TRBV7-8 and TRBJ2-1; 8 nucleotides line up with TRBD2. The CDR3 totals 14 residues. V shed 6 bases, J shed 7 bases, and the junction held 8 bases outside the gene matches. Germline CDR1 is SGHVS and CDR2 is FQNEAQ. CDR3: CASSLSGSLNEQFF. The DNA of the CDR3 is TGTGCCAGCAGTCTGAGCGGGAGTTTAAATGAGCAGTTCTTC.

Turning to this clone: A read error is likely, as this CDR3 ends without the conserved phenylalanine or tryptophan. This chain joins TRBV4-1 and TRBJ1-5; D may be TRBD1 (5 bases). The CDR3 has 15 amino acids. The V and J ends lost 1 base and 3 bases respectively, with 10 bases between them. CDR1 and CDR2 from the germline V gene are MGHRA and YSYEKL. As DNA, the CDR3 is TGCGCCAGCAGCCAAGGGGGCCGTTTCAATCAGCCCCAGCATGTT. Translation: CASSQGGRFNQPQHV.

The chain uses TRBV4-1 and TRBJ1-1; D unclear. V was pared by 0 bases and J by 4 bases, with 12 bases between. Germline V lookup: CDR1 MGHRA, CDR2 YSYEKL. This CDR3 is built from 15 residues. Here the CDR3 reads CASSQEPGRVTEAFF. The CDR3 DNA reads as TGCGCCAGCAGCCAAGAACCCGGGAGGGTCACTGAAGCTTTCTTT.

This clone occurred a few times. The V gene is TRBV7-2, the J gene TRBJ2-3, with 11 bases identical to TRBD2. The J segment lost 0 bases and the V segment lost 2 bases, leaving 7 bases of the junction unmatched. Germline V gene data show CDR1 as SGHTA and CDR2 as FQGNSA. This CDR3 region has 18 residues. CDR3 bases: TGTGCCAGCAGCTTAACGACTAGCGGGGCGATCAGCACAGATACGCAGTATTTT. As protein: CASSLTTSGAISTDTQYF.

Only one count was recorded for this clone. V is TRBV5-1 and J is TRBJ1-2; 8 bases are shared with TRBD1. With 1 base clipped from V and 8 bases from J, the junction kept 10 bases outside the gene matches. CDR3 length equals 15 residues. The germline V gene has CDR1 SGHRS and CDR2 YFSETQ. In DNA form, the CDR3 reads TGCGCCAGCAGCTTGTCTGAGGACAGGGCGAGCGGCTACACCTTC. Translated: CASSLSEDRASGYTF.

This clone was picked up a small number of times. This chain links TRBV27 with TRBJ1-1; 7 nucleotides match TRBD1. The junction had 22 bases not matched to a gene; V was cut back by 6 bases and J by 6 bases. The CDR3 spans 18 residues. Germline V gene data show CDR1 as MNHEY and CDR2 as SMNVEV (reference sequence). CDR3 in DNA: TGTGCCAGCAGAGAGCGGAGGCCGGGGGACAGCGGTGGGTCTGAAGCTTTCTTT. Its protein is CASRERRPGDSGGSEAFF.

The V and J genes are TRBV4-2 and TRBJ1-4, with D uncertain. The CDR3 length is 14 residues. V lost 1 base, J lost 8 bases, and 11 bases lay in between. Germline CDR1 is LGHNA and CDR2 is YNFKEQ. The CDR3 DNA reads TGTGCCAGCAGCCAAGGTAGTTCTCTAGAAAAACTGTTTTTT. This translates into CASSQGSSLEKLFF.

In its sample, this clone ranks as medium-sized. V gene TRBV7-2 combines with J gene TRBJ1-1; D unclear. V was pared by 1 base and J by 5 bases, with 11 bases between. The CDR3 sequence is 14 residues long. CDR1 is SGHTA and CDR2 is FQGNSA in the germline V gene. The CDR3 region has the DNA TGTGCCAGCAGCTTAGTAACCCTAGGAACTGAAGCTTTCTTT. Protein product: CASSLVTLGTEAFF.

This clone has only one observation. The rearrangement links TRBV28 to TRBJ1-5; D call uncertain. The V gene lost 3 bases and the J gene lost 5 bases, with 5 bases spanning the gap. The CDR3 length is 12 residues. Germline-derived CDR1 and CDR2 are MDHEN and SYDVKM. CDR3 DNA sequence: TGTGCCAGCAGTTTCTACTATCAGCCCCAGCATTTT. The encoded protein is CASSFYYQPQHF.

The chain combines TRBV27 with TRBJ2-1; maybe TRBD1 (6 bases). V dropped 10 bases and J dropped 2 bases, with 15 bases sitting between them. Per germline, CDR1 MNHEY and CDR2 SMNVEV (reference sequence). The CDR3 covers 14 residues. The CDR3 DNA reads TGTGCCACCCATACAGGGATGGCCTACAATGAGCAGTTCTTC. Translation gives CATHTGMAYNEQFF.

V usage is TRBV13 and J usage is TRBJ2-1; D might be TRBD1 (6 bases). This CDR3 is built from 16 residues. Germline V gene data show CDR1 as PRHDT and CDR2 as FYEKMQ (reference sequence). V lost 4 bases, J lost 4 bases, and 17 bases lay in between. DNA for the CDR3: TGTGCCAGCAGCTCACCCTTACTAGGGACATACAATGAGCAGTTCTTC. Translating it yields CASSSPLLGTYNEQFF.